These 18 T cell receptor beta chains came from one sample sequenced in a study of shared T cell receptors in the human thymus. Sequencing was performed with immunoSEQ multiplex PCR; in TCRdb, only in-frame clones are kept and a portion is missing. The data show under 850,000 clones, with roughly 88% seen just once and about 0.01% held by the top ten. This sample was shared with a second study, whose subject was human thymus T cells.

Sequencing was done on a sample of thymocytes. The receptors stem from a boy in the first two years of life with a congenital heart defect.

The DNA of the CDR3 is TGTGCCAGCAGTTACACTAGCGGGATCACAGATACGCAGTATTTT. The encoded protein is CASSYTSGITDTQYF. V and J are TRBV27 and TRBJ2-3; 10 bases match TRBD2. CDR1 and CDR2 (germline): MNHEY, SMNVEV (reference sequence). The CDR3 sequence is 15 residues long. The V and J ends lost 4 bases and 2 bases, in that order; junction bases with no gene match: 3.

The rearrangement uses TRBV15 and TRBJ2-5, with 8 bases that match TRBD1. The germline CDR1 and CDR2 sequences are LNHNV and YYDKDF (reference sequence). The CDR3 length is 15 residues. Trimming at V came to 3 bases and at J to 1 base, leaving 4 bases not matched to a gene. The CDR3 sequence: CATSRADRGQETQYF. CDR3 bases: TGTGCCACCAGCAGGGCTGACAGGGGCCAAGAGACCCAGTACTTC.

A word on this clone: One junction end disagrees with the germline gene, perhaps due to a read error. V and J are TRBV19 and TRBJ2-1; weak D call: TRBD2 (7 bases). This CDR3 spans 18 amino acids. The germline CDR1 and CDR2 sequences are LNHDA and SQIVND (reference sequence). CDR3 loop: CASSVDRTIGGVGNEQFF. CDR3 sequence (DNA): TGTGCCAGTAGTGTAGATAGGACCATAGGGGGGGTCGGCAATGAGCAGTTCTTC.

This clone was observed a handful of times. The J gene is TRBJ2-7, the V gene TRBV7-9, with 11 bases lining up with TRBD1. V gave up 4 bases and J gave up 5 bases; unmatched junction bases: 4. CDR1 is SEHNR and CDR2 is FQNEAQ in the germline V gene (reference sequence). CDR3 length: 14 residues. In nucleotides, the CDR3 is TGTGCCAGCAGCTCGGACAGGGGGCGTCACGAGCAGTACTTC. Its protein is CASSSDRGRHEQYF.

This clone occurred once. The chain links TRBV5-6 to TRBJ2-3; tentatively, D is TRBD1 (6 bases). Germline CDR1 is SGHDT and CDR2 is YYEEEE. V was clipped by 6 bases and J by 2 bases, with 13 bases between them. This CDR3 contains 14 residues. CDR3 loop: CASNDRDNTDTQYF. The DNA of the CDR3 is TGTGCCAGCAACGACCGGGACAACACAGATACGCAGTATTTT. Drawing the rest from reference TRBV5-6 and TRBJ2-3, the complete variable domain is DAGVTQSPTHLIKTRGQQVTLRCSPKSGHDTVSWYQQALGQGPQFIFQYYEEEERQRGNFPDRFSGHQFPNYSSELNVNALLLGDSALYLCASNDRDNTDTQYFGPGTRLTVL.

The chain employs TRBV10-3 and TRBJ1-2; 7 positions agree with TRBD1. The CDR3 runs to 12 residues. V trimming: 6 bases; J trimming: 9 bases; junction bases outside the gene matches: 7. Germline V gene lookup returns CDR1 ENHRY and CDR2 SYGVKD. CDR3 DNA sequence: TGTGCCATCAGGGAGACAGGGACCAGCTACACCTTC. Translating it yields CAIRETGTSYTF.

This clone was recorded a few times. V gene TRBV10-2 combines with J gene TRBJ2-7; TRBD2 matches at 7 bases. CDR1 is WSHSY and CDR2 is SAAADI in the germline V gene. This CDR3 is built from 17 residues. The V segment lost 5 bases and the J segment 5 bases; nucleotides outside the gene matches: 18. The chain's CDR3 is CASSPRGLGEGLHEQYF. CDR3 coding DNA: TGCGCCAGCAGTCCGCGGGGTTTGGGGGAGGGCCTGCACGAGCAGTACTTC.

The chain carries TRBV4-3 and TRBJ2-1; 7 bases map to TRBD1. Germline trimming cut 0 bases from V and 8 bases from J; bases unmatched to any gene: 13. The CDR3 has 17 residues. The V gene's germline CDR1 is LGHNA and CDR2 YSLEER. Written as DNA, the CDR3 is TGCGCCAGCAGCCAAGAGCCCCTCAGGGGGAAGTGGGATGAGCAGTTCTTC. Translation gives CASSQEPLRGKWDEQFF.

The chain has TRBV4-3 and TRBJ2-5; TRBD1 agrees at 8 bases. Germline CDR1 and CDR2: LGHNA and YSLEER. This CDR3 region has 14 residues. The V segment lost 4 bases and the J segment 9 bases; nucleotides outside the gene matches: 10. The CDR3 nucleotides read TGCGCCAGCAGCCCGACGGGACAGGAAGGGGCCCAGTACTTC. Amino acids: CASSPTGQEGAQYF.

This clone is a singleton in its sample. The chain employs TRBV9 and TRBJ2-7; 8 bases map to TRBD2. J gave up 2 bases and V 4 bases, and 20 bases lay outside the gene matches. Germline-derived CDR1 and CDR2 are SGDLS and YYNGEE. There are 19 residues in the CDR3. The CDR3 DNA follows: TGTGCCAGCAGCCCCCGTTTACCGGTAGCGGGATCGTCGGCCTACGAGCAGTACTTC. As protein: CASSPRLPVAGSSAYEQYF.

The chain employs TRBV4-1 and TRBJ2-1, with D tentatively TRBD2 (5 bases). V shed 0 bases and J shed 4 bases, with 13 bases lying between them. The CDR3 has 16 amino acids. Germline assignment: CDR1 MGHRA and CDR2 YSYEKL. The CDR3 DNA follows: TGCGCCAGCAGCCAAGAGGAGAGCGGACCATACAATGAGCAGTTCTTC. Translating gives CASSQEESGPYNEQFF.

This chain links TRBV28 with TRBJ2-3, with 10 bases identical to TRBD1. Germline CDR1 is MDHEN and CDR2 is SYDVKM. CDR3 length: 17 amino acids. Unmatched junction bases numbered 9, after V lost 4 bases and J lost 2 bases. The CDR3 loop is CASSCSGTGAYTDTQYF. CDR3 coding DNA: TGTGCCAGCAGTTGCTCTGGGACAGGGGCCTACACAGATACGCAGTATTTT.

This chain joins TRBV7-6 and TRBJ2-7; 7 bases are shared with TRBD1. The CDR3 extends over 16 amino acids. From germline, CDR1 is SGHVS and CDR2 FNYEAQ. Trimming cost V 5 bases and J 7 bases; bases outside gene matches: 17. CDR3 residues: CASSPTRTGYVSEQYF. CDR3 nucleotide sequence: TGTGCCAGCAGCCCCACCCGGACAGGCTACGTATCGGAGCAGTACTTC.

There are a few counts of this clone. V usage is TRBV27 and J usage is TRBJ2-7, with TRBD1 matching 10 bases. V was pared by 6 bases and J by 5 bases, with 13 bases of the junction left unmatched. Germline CDR1 MNHEY, CDR2 SMNVEV (reference sequence). CDR3 length equals 16 residues. CDR3 DNA: TGTGCCAGCAGGTCGATTTCCGGGACAGGGGTGGACGAGCAGTACTTC. Translated: CASRSISGTGVDEQYF.

The V call is TRBV28, the J call TRBJ2-1; the D is unclear. The CDR3 is 16 residues long. Germline CDR1 MDHEN, CDR2 SYDVKM. The V and J ends lost 3 bases and 2 bases respectively, with 14 bases between them. The CDR3 DNA sequence: TGTGCCAGCAGTTTGCCAGTTTCAACCCCCTACAATGAGCAGTTCTTC. Translating it yields CASSLPVSTPYNEQFF.

The V gene is TRBV5-6, the J gene TRBJ2-7; D might be TRBD2 (6 bases). V shed 4 bases and J shed 2 bases, with 19 bases lying between them. CDR3 size: 16 residues. Germline CDR1 and CDR2: SGHDT and YYEEEE. The CDR3 region is CASSPGSGTEAYEQYF. CDR3 coding DNA: TGTGCCAGCAGCCCGGGGTCCGGGACTGAAGCCTACGAGCAGTACTTC.

The chain links TRBV28 to TRBJ2-3, with TRBD1 matching over 7 bases. V lost 7 bases to trimming and J lost 2 bases; unmatched junction nucleotides: 6. Germline CDR1 reads MDHEN; CDR2 reads SYDVKM. The CDR3 runs 14 residues. The CDR3 region is CASNGDRATDTQYF. In nucleotides, the CDR3 is TGTGCCAGCAACGGAGACAGGGCCACAGATACGCAGTATTTT.

J is TRBJ2-3 and V is TRBV2; 10 nucleotides line up with TRBD2. V was clipped by 7 bases and J by 0 bases; unmatched bases: 10. Germline V gene lookup returns CDR1 SNHLY and CDR2 FYNNEI. CDR3 length: 17 residues. CDR3 sequence reads: CASKCSGRPSSTDTQYF. CDR3 sequence (DNA): TGTGCCAGCAAATGTAGCGGGAGGCCCTCTAGCACAGATACGCAGTATTTT.